A selection of T cell receptor beta chains follows, all from one sample in a study of Ad26.COV2.S vaccination and SARS-CoV-2 variants. Profiling relied on immunoSEQ multiplex PCR, and the TCRdb table lists in-frame clones only, not all of them. In the table there are roughly 300,000 clones, 75% to 90% of which are singletons. This material consisted of peripheral blood, taken in a trial of Ad26.COV2.S vaccine versus placebo. The source of these receptors is a person aged 18-65 years who received the Ad26.COV2.S COVID-19 vaccine or a placebo. The CDR3 runs from the conserved cysteine through the conserved F or W. The D gene is left open where the match is weak. Clone size is shown for a subset of rows, as once, few, many or a class of expanded clone.

DNA,CDR3,size,V,J,D
TGTGCCAGTAGTATCGGGGAAAAACTGTTTTTT,CASSIGEKLFF,-,TRBV19,TRBJ1-4,-
TGTGCCAGTAGTATAAGAGAGACCCAGTACTTC,CASSIRETQYF,-,TRBV19,TRBJ2-5,-
TGTGCCAGCAGCATGACAGGGGGTGGCACTGAAGCTTTCTTT,CASSMTGGGTEAFF,-,TRBV7-9,TRBJ1-1,TRBD1
TGTGCCAGCAGTCCCCCCCTCCGACTAGAAGCCTACAATGAGCAGTTCTTC,CASSPPLRLEAYNEQFF,-,TRBV28,TRBJ2-1,-
TGCGCCAGCAGCGGGACAGGGGTCACCGGGGAGCTGTTTTTT,CASSGTGVTGELFF,-,TRBV5-1,TRBJ2-2,TRBD1
TGTGCCAGCAGTTTATCGTGGACAGGGACGAACACTGAAGCTTTCTTT,CASSLSWTGTNTEAFF,-,TRBV27,TRBJ1-1,TRBD1
TGTGCCAGCATTTACAGGCCGAACACCGGGGAGCTGTTTTTT,CASIYRPNTGELFF,-,TRBV6-5,TRBJ2-2,-
TGCGCCAGCAGCTTGTTAGGGGTCGGGGAATCACCCCTCCACTTT,CASSLLGVGESPLHF,-,TRBV5-1,TRBJ1-6,-
TGTGCCAGCATGGAGGAGAATAATTCACCCCTCCACTTT,CASMEENNSPLHF,-,TRBV2,TRBJ1-6,-
TGTGCCAGCAGTTACTCGGGACCTTCCCTTGCAGCTTTCTTT,CASSYSGPSLAAFF,-,TRBV6-2/TRBV6-3,TRBJ1-1,-
TGTGCCAGCAGCTTAGACTCTAATTCACCCCTCCACTTT,CASSLDSNSPLHF,-,TRBV7-9,TRBJ1-6,-
TGCAGCGTTGGAGGCAGGGTCACAGATACGCAGTATTTT,CSVGGRVTDTQYF,-,TRBV29-1,TRBJ2-3,-
TGTGCCAGCAGCCAAGAAGATATATGGAGGGGGCGTAGCGAGCAGTACTTC,CASSQEDIWRGRSEQYF,-,TRBV3-1/TRBV3-2,TRBJ2-7,-
TGTGCCAGCACCGGGACTAGCATCAATGAGCAGTTCTTC,CASTGTSINEQFF,-,TRBV2,TRBJ2-1,TRBD2
TGTGCCAGCAGATCTACTTTCCGGGACAGCTACACCGGGGAGCTGTTTTTT,CASRSTFRDSYTGELFF,-,TRBV28,TRBJ2-2,TRBD1
TGTGCCAGCAGCTTGACCAACAGGGGCCGTGAAGCTTTCTTT,CASSLTNRGREAFF,-,TRBV5-6,TRBJ1-1,TRBD1
TGTGCCAGCAGCTTAGCGCTCGGGACAGGAATGGATAATGAGCAGTTCTTC,CASSLALGTGMDNEQFF,-,TRBV7-2,TRBJ2-1,TRBD1
TGTGCCAGCAGCGTTTCGGGCCAAGAGACCCAGTACTTC,CASSVSGQETQYF,-,TRBV9,TRBJ2-5,-
TGTGCCAGCAGCGGGCGAGGGTTAGCGGGAGGGCCTGGCTACAATGAGCAGTTCTTC,CASSGRGLAGGPGYNEQFF,-,TRBV13,TRBJ2-1,TRBD2
TGTGCCACCAGCAGAGCTACAGGGGGATTTCAAGAGACCCAGTACTTC,CATSRATGGFQETQYF,-,TRBV15,TRBJ2-5,TRBD1
TGCAGTGCCACAGAGAACACTGAAGCTTTCTTT,CSATENTEAFF,-,TRBV20-1,TRBJ1-1,-
TGTGCCAGCAGGGCTGGGTTGGGGCAGCCCCAGCATTTT,CASRAGLGQPQHF,-,TRBV6-5,TRBJ1-5,-
TGCAGCGTTGAGGACGGGGAGACCCAGTACTTC,CSVEDGETQYF,-,TRBV29-1,TRBJ2-5,-
TGTGCCAGCAGTGACGGGGGACCCGGGGATACGCAGTATTTT,CASSDGGPGDTQYF,-,TRBV9,TRBJ2-3,-
TGTGCCAGCCTACAGGGATCAAGTCAGCCCCAGCATTTT,CASLQGSSQPQHF,-,TRBV28,TRBJ1-5,-
TGTGCCAGCAGTCGGGACGGAAATGAAAAACTGTTTTTT,CASSRDGNEKLFF,-,TRBV14,TRBJ1-4,-
TGTGCCAGCAGTTTTTTAGCGGGAGAGACCCAGTACTTC,CASSFLAGETQYF,once,TRBV27,TRBJ2-5,TRBD2
TGTGCCAGTAGTATTCGAGACAACAATCAGCCCCAGCATTTT,CASSIRDNNQPQHF,-,TRBV19,TRBJ1-5,-